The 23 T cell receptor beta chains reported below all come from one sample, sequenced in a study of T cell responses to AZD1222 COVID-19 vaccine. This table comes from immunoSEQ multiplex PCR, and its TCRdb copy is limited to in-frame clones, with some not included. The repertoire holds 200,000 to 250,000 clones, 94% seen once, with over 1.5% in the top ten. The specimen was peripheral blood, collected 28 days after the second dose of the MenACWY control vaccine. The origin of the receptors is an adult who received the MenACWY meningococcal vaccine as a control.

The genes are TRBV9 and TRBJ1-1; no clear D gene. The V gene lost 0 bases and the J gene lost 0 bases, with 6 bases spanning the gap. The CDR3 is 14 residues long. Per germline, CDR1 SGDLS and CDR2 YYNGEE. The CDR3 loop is CASSVVGMNTEAFF. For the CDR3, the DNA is TGTGCCAGCAGCGTAGTGGGCATGAACACTGAAGCTTTCTTT.

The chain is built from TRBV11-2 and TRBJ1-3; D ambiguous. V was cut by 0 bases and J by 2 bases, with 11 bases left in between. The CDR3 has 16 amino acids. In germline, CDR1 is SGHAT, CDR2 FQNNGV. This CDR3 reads CASSLDTGSAGNTIYF. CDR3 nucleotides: TGTGCCAGCAGCTTAGATACGGGGAGCGCTGGAAACACCATATATTTT.

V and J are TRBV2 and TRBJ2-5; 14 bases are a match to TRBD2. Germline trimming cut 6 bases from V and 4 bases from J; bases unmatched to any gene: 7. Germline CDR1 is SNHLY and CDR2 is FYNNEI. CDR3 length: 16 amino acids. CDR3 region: CASRATGLAGGETQYF. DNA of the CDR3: TGTGCCAGCAGGGCTACTGGACTAGCGGGGGGAGAGACCCAGTACTTC.

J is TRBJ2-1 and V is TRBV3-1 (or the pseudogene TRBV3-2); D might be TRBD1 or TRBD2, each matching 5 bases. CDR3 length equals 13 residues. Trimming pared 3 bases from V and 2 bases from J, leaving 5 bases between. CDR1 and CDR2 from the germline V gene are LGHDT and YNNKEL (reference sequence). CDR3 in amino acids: CASSQGAYNEQFF. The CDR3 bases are TGTGCCAGCAGCCAGGGGGCCTACAATGAGCAGTTCTTC.

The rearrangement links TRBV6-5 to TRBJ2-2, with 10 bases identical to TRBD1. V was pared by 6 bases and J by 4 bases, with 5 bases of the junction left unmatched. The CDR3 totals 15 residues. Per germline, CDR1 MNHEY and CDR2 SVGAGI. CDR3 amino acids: CASRFGTGVTGELFF. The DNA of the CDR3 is TGTGCCAGCAGATTTGGGACAGGGGTCACCGGGGAGCTGTTTTTT.

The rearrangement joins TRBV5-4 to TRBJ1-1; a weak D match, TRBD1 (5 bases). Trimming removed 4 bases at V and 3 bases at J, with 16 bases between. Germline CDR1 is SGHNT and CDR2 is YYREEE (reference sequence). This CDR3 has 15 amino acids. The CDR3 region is CASSQGRDSHTEAFF. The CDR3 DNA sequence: TGTGCCAGCAGCCAAGGAAGAGACAGTCACACTGAAGCTTTCTTT.

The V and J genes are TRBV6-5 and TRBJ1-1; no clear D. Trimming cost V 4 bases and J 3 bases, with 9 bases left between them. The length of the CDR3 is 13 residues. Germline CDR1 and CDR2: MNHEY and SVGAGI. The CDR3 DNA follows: TGTGCCAGCAGTTTTGGGAGACACACTGAAGCTTTCTTT. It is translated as CASSFGRHTEAFF.

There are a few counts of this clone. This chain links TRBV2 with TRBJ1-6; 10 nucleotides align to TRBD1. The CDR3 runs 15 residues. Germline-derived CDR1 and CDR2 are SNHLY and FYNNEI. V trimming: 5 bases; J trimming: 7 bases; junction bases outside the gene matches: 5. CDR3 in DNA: TGTGCCAGCAGTTCGGACAGGGGGGGGAATTCACCCCTCCACTTT. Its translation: CASSSDRGGNSPLHF.

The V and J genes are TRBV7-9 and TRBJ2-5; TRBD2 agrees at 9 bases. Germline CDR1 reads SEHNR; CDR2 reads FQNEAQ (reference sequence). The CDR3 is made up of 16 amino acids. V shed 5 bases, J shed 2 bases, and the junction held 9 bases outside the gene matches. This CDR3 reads CASSPRGSGSQETQYF. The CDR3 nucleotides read TGTGCCAGCAGCCCCCGGGGTAGCGGGAGTCAAGAGACCCAGTACTTC.

Here the CDR3 reads CASSSQGARVNTEAFF. Here the CDR3 DNA reads TGTGCCAGCAGCTCGCAGGGGGCCCGGGTGAACACTGAAGCTTTCTTT. The rearrangement joins TRBV5-6 to TRBJ1-1; 8 nucleotides align to TRBD1. J lost 0 bases, V lost 3 bases, and 7 bases had no gene match. Germline CDR1 reads SGHDT; CDR2 reads YYEEEE. The length of the CDR3 is 16 residues.

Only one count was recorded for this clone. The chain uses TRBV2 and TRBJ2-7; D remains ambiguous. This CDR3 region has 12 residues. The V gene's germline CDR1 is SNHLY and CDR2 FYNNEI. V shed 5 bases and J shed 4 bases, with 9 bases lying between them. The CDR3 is CASSLDVYEQYF. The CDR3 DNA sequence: TGTGCCAGCAGTCTGGATGTGTACGAGCAGTACTTC.

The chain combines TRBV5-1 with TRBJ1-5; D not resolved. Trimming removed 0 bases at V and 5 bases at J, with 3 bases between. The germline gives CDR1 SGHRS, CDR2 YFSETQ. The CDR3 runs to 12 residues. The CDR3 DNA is TGCGCCAGCAGCTTGGCCTATCAGCCCCAGCATTTT. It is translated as CASSLAYQPQHF.

The CDR3 DNA reads TGTGCCAGCAGCGGTACCTTAGGGGAGGCAGATACGCAGTATTTT. This translates into CASSGTLGEADTQYF. The chain combines TRBV7-8 with TRBJ2-3, with a possible D match to TRBD2 (6 bases). The CDR3 totals 15 residues. Germline lookup yields CDR1 SGHVS and CDR2 FQNEAQ. Deletions cut 5 bases from V and 4 bases from J, with 16 bases between.

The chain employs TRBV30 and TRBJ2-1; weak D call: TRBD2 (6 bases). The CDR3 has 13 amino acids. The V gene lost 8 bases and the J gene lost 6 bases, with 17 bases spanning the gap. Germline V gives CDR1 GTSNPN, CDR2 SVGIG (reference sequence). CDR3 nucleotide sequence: TGTGCCCGAGGGGTGGGTAGCGGCAATGAGCAGTTCTTC. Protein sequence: CARGVGSGNEQFF. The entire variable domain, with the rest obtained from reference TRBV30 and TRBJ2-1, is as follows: SQTIHQWPATLVQPVGSPLSLECTVEGTSNPNLYWYRQAAGRGLQLLFYSVGIGQISSEVPQNLSASRPQDRQFILSSKKLLLSDSGFYLCARGVGSGNEQFFGPGTRLTVL.

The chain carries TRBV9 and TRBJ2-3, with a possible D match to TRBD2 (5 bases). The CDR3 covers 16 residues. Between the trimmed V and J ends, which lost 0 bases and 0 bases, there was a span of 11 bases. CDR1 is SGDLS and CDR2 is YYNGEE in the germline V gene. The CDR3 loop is CASSVGLAPSTDTQYF. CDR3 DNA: TGTGCCAGCAGCGTAGGGCTAGCCCCCAGCACAGATACGCAGTATTTT.

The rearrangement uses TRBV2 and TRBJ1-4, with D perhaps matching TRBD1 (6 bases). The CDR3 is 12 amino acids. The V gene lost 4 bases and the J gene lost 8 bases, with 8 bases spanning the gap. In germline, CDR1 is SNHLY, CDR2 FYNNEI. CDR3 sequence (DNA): TGTGCCAGCAGTGGACAGGAGGAAAAACTGTTTTTT. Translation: CASSGQEEKLFF.

CDR3 amino acids: CASSLASLLRAGELFF. The CDR3 DNA sequence: TGTGCCAGCAGCTTGGCCAGCCTCCTGAGGGCCGGGGAGCTGTTTTTT. The rearrangement uses TRBV5-4 and TRBJ2-2, with D tentatively TRBD2 (5 bases). Trimming removed 0 bases from V and 6 bases from J, with 15 bases in between. This CDR3 contains 16 residues. In germline, CDR1 is SGHNT, CDR2 YYREEE (reference sequence).

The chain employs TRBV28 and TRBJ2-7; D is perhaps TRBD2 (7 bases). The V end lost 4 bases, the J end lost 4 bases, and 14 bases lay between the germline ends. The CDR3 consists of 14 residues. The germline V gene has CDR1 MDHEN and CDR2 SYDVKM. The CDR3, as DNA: TGTGCCAGCAGTTCGAGGCGGGGGCGGTACGAGCAGTACTTC. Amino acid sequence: CASSSRRGRYEQYF.

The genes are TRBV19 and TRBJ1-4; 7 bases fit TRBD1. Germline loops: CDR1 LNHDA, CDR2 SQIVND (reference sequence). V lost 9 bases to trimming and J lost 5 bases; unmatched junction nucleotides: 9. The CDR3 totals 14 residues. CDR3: CASRSGTANEKLFF. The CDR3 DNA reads TGTGCCAGCAGGTCTGGGACAGCGAATGAAAAACTGTTTTTT.

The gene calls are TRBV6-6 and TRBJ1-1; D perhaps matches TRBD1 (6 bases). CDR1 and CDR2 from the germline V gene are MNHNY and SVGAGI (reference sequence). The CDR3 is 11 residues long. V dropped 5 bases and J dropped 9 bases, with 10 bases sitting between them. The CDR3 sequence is CASSPDRQAFF. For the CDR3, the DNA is TGTGCCAGCAGTCCGGACAGACAAGCTTTCTTT.

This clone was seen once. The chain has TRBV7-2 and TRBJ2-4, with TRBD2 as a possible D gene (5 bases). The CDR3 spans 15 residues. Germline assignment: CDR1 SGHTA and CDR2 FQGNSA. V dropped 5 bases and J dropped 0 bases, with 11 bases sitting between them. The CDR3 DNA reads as TGTGCCAGCAGCAACAGAGGACTAGCCAAAAACATTCAGTACTTC. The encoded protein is CASSNRGLAKNIQYF.

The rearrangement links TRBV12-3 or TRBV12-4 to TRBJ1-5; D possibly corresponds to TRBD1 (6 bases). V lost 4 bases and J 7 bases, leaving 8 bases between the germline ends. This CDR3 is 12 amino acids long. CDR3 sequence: CASSSRGQPQHF. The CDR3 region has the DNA TGTGCCAGCAGTTCCAGGGGACAGCCCCAGCATTTT.

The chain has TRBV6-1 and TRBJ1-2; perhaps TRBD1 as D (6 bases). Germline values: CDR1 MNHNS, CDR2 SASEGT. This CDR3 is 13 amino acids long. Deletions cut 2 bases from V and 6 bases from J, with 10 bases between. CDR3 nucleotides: TGTGCCAGCAGTGAACGAGAGGGGGATGGCTACACCTTC. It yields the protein CASSEREGDGYTF.